This T cell receptor beta chain was documented in a study of regulatory T cells in long-lasting Graves disease. Combining iRepertoire HTBI primers with Arm-PCR of CDR3 regions, the authors built TCR beta libraries. TCRdb re-called the multiplex PCR reads with MiXCR, one entry per CDR3 protein. The data show fewer than 500,000 distinct CDR3 sequences, 15% to 20% seen once. The germline V gene encodes CDR1 GTSNPN and CDR2 SVGIG (reference sequence). The V gene lost 2 bases and the J gene lost 2 bases, with 5 bases spanning the gap. The CDR3 has 12 residues. Time point specified: newly diagnosed GD, antithyroid drugs for less than 3 months. The TCR library was made from RNA extracted from PBMCs. These data also featured in a second study, about T cells in Graves' hyperthyroidism and ophthalmopathy.

The specimen was peripheral blood mononuclear cells (PBMCs), collected at new diagnosis, from a patient treated with antithyroid drugs. The chain couples TRBV30 to TRBJ2-3; D is ambiguous. This receptor was taken from a man aged 40-49 years with Graves disease. The CDR3 loop reads CAWSLTTDTQYF. CDR3 nucleotide sequence: TGTGCCTGGAGTTTAACCACAGATACGCAGTATTTT. Using reference TRBV30 and TRBJ2-3 for the parts outside the CDR3, the full variable domain is SQTIHQWPATLVQPVGSPLSLECTVEGTSNPNLYWYRQAAGRGLQLLFYSVGIGQISSEVPQNLSASRPQDRQFILSSKKLLLSDSGFYLCAWSLTTDTQYFGPGTRLTVL.